The 29 T cell receptor beta chains given below trace back to one sample, sequenced in a study of human T cells and chemical hapten exposure. Time point here: patch test 1, 2 weeks after DPC sensitization. Treatment meaning: therapeutic diphenylcyclopropenone sensitization with weekly scalp DPC. TCRdb reanalysed the RACE reads using MiXCR and keeps one entry per CDR3 protein. The top ten hold around 1.5% of the sample, which has approximately 79,000 distinct CDR3 sequences, around 10% seen once. The material was whole blood, obtained in connection with sensitization to the hapten diphenylcyclopropenone (DPC). The origin of the receptors is a woman between 50 and 59 years old with alopecia areata. Some clones in this sample may be carry-over from other donors' samples.

This clonotype showed up just a few times. V is TRBV6-6 and J is TRBJ1-4; D is perhaps TRBD1 (6 bases). V lost 5 bases and J lost 3, with 13 bases in between. The CDR3 totals 15 residues. From germline, CDR1 is MNHNY and CDR2 SVGAGI (reference sequence). The CDR3 spells CASSSPGHANEKLFF. DNA of the CDR3: TGTGCCAGCAGTAGCCCGGGACACGCTAATGAAAAACTGTTTTTT.

This clonotype showed up many times. The chain couples TRBV5-1 to TRBJ1-5; D ambiguous. The CDR3 has 15 amino acids. Trimming took 4 bases from V and 8 from J, leaving 19 bases between them. CDR1 SGHRS and CDR2 YFSETQ come from the germline V gene. The CDR3 protein is CASSRGGGSPEPQHF. The CDR3 DNA sequence: TGCGCCAGCAGCCGGGGAGGTGGCAGCCCGGAGCCCCAGCATTTT. Supplemented by reference TRBV5-1 and TRBJ1-5, the full variable domain reads KAGVTQTPRYLIKTRGQQVTLSCSPISGHRSVSWYQQTPGQGLQFLFEYFSETQRNKGNFPGRFSGRQFSNSRSEMNVSTLELGDSALYLCASSRGGGSPEPQHFGDGTRLSIL.

The chain links TRBV29-1 to TRBJ2-7; D ambiguous. The germline CDR1 and CDR2 sequences are SQVTM and ANQGSEA. Trimming removed 4 bases at V and 5 bases at J, with 9 bases between. CDR3 length: 11 amino acids. The CDR3 DNA reads as TGCAGCGTTGCCCATTCGGACGAGCAGTACTTC. This translates into CSVAHSDEQYF.

The chain employs TRBV7-2 and TRBJ2-5; D is perhaps TRBD2 (5 bases). Between the trimmed V and J ends, which lost 3 bases and 5 bases, there was a span of 13 bases. The CDR3 sequence is 14 residues long. The germline V gene has CDR1 SGHTA and CDR2 FQGNSA. CDR3 residues: CASSFLLRAETQYF. The CDR3 DNA is TGTGCCAGCAGCTTTCTGTTGCGGGCTGAGACCCAGTACTTC.

This clonotype has more than one count but fewer than ten. This rearrangement joins TRBV11-2 to TRBJ1-1, with unresolved D. There are 14 residues in the CDR3. Germline CDR1 SGHAT, CDR2 FQNNGV. V dropped 2 bases and J dropped 1 base, with 8 bases sitting between them. CDR3 bases: TGTGCCAGCAGCTTAATGGCGGCGAACACTGAAGCTTTCTTT. As protein: CASSLMAANTEAFF.

The chain has TRBV20-1 and TRBJ2-1; D remains unclear. This CDR3 is built from 15 residues. The ends were cut back, 0 bases at V and 7 bases at J, with 16 bases in the middle. The V gene's germline CDR1 is DFQATT and CDR2 SNEGSKA (reference sequence). Here the CDR3 DNA reads TGCAGTGCTAGAGATTCGACTCCTATAGGGAATGAGCAGTTCTTC. Protein sequence: CSARDSTPIGNEQFF.

This clonotype was seen only once. This rearrangement joins TRBV7-2 to TRBJ2-3; the match to TRBD2 covers 12 bases. The CDR3 has 17 amino acids. Germline V lookup: CDR1 SGHTA, CDR2 FQGNSA. V lost 4 bases and J lost 1; bases outside the gene matches: 6. The DNA of the CDR3 is TGTGCCAGCAGCTGGCTAGCGGGAGGGGGCGGCACAGATACGCAGTATTTT. Its translation is CASSWLAGGGGTDTQYF.

In this sample, this clonotype turned up many times. The gene calls are TRBV18 and TRBJ1-2; the match to TRBD1 covers 9 bases. V gave up 5 bases and J gave up 5 bases; unmatched junction bases: 3. This CDR3 contains 13 residues. CDR1 is KGHSH, CDR2 LQKENI, per germline. The CDR3 coding sequence is TGTGCCAGCTCAAAGGACAGGGGATATGGCTACACCTTC. It encodes CASSKDRGYGYTF.

This clonotype was detected many times. The genes are TRBV18 and TRBJ1-4, with D perhaps matching TRBD1 (5 bases). In germline, CDR1 is KGHSH, CDR2 LQKENI. The CDR3 runs to 14 residues. The V gene lost 1 base and the J gene lost 5 bases, with 8 bases spanning the gap. This chain's CDR3 is CASSPRRENEKLFF. The CDR3 coding sequence is TGTGCCAGCTCACCACGCAGGGAGAATGAAAAACTGTTTTTT.

The chain combines TRBV20-1 with TRBJ1-5; D not resolved. The germline V gene has CDR1 DFQATT and CDR2 SNEGSKA (reference sequence). Trimming stripped 0 bases from V and 7 bases from J, with 13 bases between. There are 14 residues in the CDR3. CDR3 loop: CSAREQAPNQPQHF. The CDR3 nucleotides are TGCAGTGCTAGAGAGCAGGCCCCCAACCAGCCCCAGCATTTT.

The rearrangement links TRBV10-1 to TRBJ2-2; D is uncertain. The V end was cut by 0 bases, the J end by 2 bases, with 10 bases between. The CDR3 has 16 residues. Germline V lookup: CDR1 WNHNN, CDR2 SYGVQD (reference sequence). CDR3 region: CASSESRPANTGELFF. The CDR3 region has the DNA TGCGCCAGCAGTGAGTCGAGGCCAGCCAACACCGGGGAGCTGTTTTTT.

The sample holds many counts of this clonotype. The V and J genes are TRBV6-6 and TRBJ1-5; a weak D match, TRBD1 (6 bases). CDR3 length: 17 amino acids. CDR1 is MNHNY, CDR2 SVGAGI, per germline (reference sequence). The V end lost 7 bases, the J end lost 4 bases, and 23 bases lay between the germline ends. CDR3 sequence: CASIKGNRVLRNQPQHF. For the CDR3, the DNA is TGTGCCAGCATCAAGGGTAACAGGGTATTAAGGAATCAGCCCCAGCATTTT.

This chain links TRBV7-2 with TRBJ2-4; unclear D gene. Germline V gene data show CDR1 as SGHTA and CDR2 as FQGNSA. The CDR3 contains 12 residues. With 3 bases removed from V and 5 bases from J, the gap between germline ends came to 5 bases. CDR3 residues: CASSFPENIQYF. In DNA, the CDR3 is TGTGCCAGCAGCTTCCCGGAAAACATTCAGTACTTC.

This clonotype was detected many times. This chain uses TRBV12-3 or TRBV12-4 with TRBJ2-2; D possibly matches TRBD1 or TRBD2 (5 bases each). The CDR3 runs to 15 residues. V was clipped by 3 bases and J by 4 bases, with 12 bases between them. CDR3 in DNA: TGTGCCAGCAGTTTGATAGGGGCGGGCACCGGGGAGCTGTTTTTT. It encodes CASSLIGAGTGELFF.

This clonotype was seen at least ten times. The chain couples TRBV6-2 or TRBV6-3 to TRBJ2-4, with 9 bases fitting TRBD1. This CDR3 spans 13 amino acids. Germline V gene data show CDR1 as MNHEY and CDR2 as SVGEGT. The CDR3 bases are TGTGCTACCCGGACAGGGGACTTCGGCATTCAGTACTTC. This codes for CATRTGDFGIQYF.

This clonotype was counted a few times. The J gene is TRBJ2-1, the V gene TRBV4-2, with 7 positions matching TRBD1. Per the germline V gene, CDR1 is LGHNA and CDR2 is YNFKEQ. The CDR3 has 17 amino acids. The V gene end was trimmed by 4 bases and the J gene end by 5 bases; junction bases not matched to a gene: 14. The CDR3 here is CASSPRGGDRGHNEQFF. CDR3 DNA sequence: TGTGCCAGCAGCCCAAGAGGGGGCGATCGGGGACACAATGAGCAGTTCTTC.

J is TRBJ2-6 and V is TRBV6-2 or TRBV6-3, with a weak D call TRBD1 (6 bases). Trimming removed 0 bases at V and 2 bases at J, with 14 bases between. The CDR3 sequence is 18 residues long. Per the germline V gene, CDR1 is MNHEY and CDR2 is SVGEGT. The CDR3 DNA follows: TGTGCCAGCAGTTACTCCCCAGGGGAATCCGCTGGGGCCAACGTCCTGACTTTC. Protein product: CASSYSPGESAGANVLTF.

The CDR3 region has the DNA TGTGCCATCAGTGAGTTTACGGGCACTGAAGCTTTCTTT. Its protein is CAISEFTGTEAFF. The V gene is TRBV10-3, the J gene TRBJ1-1; D is undetermined. CDR1 and CDR2 from the germline V gene are ENHRY and SYGVKD. This CDR3 is 13 amino acids long. V was clipped by 1 base and J by 4 bases, with 7 bases between them.

This clonotype was observed at least ten times. This chain uses TRBV6-1 with TRBJ1-4; the D gene is possibly TRBD1 (5 bases). Germline loops: CDR1 MNHNS, CDR2 SASEGT. The CDR3 is 16 amino acids. The V end lost 6 bases, the J end lost 8 bases, and 22 bases lay between the germline ends. For the CDR3, the DNA is TGTGCCAGCAGGAGCGGGGGAGGGTGGGCTGTGGAAAAACTGTTTTTT. This codes for CASRSGGGWAVEKLFF.

The table lists this clonotype with a few counts. The chain uses TRBV29-1 and TRBJ2-3; the D gene is possibly TRBD2 (6 bases). Trimming pared 0 bases from V and 6 bases from J, leaving 10 bases between. The germline CDR1 and CDR2 sequences are SQVTM and ANQGSEA. This CDR3 spans 13 amino acids. CDR3 loop: CSVEDAGSDTQYF. The CDR3 DNA sequence: TGCAGCGTTGAAGACGCGGGATCTGATACGCAGTATTTT.

This clonotype has only a few counts. V gene TRBV3-1 combines with J gene TRBJ2-1, with D perhaps matching TRBD2 (7 bases). Deletions cut 10 bases from V and 9 bases from J, with 16 bases between. This CDR3 contains 12 residues. Germline V gene lookup returns CDR1 LGHDT and CDR2 YNNKEL (reference sequence). The DNA for the CDR3 is TGTGCCACCCACGGGGGGCAGGGTGAGCAGTTCTTC. Encoded protein: CATHGGQGEQFF.

The rearrangement uses TRBV20-1 and TRBJ2-2; D possibly corresponds to TRBD2 (5 bases). The V end was cut by 3 bases, the J end by 0 bases, with 8 bases between. Per germline, CDR1 DFQATT and CDR2 SNEGSKA (reference sequence). The CDR3 has 14 amino acids. The CDR3 nucleotides are TGCAGTGCTAGGAGGGATCCGAACACCGGGGAGCTGTTTTTT. Amino acid sequence: CSARRDPNTGELFF.

This clonotype was picked up a small number of times. One end of the junction is discordant with germline, which a read error may explain. The V gene is TRBV7-7, the J gene TRBJ2-2; D unclear. Looked up from germline, CDR1 is SSHAT and CDR2 is FNYEAQ (reference sequence). The CDR3 sequence is 13 residues long. DNA of the CDR3: TGTGCTAGCAGCTTAACCCCGGCGGGGGAGCTGTTTTTT. It specifies CASSLTPAGELFF. Supplemented by reference TRBV7-7 and TRBJ2-2, the full variable domain reads GAGVSQSPRYKVTKRGQDVTLRCDPISSHATLYWYQQALGQGPEFLTYFNYEAQPDKSGLPSDRFSAERPEGSISTLTIQRTEQRDSAMYRCASSLTPAGELFFGEGSRLTVL.

This chain uses TRBV7-6 with TRBJ2-2; TRBD1 is a possible D gene (5 bases). Germline CDR1 reads SGHVS; CDR2 reads FNYEAQ. CDR3 size: 16 residues. Deletions cut 0 bases from V and 6 bases from J, with 14 bases between. CDR3 sequence (DNA): TGTGCCAGCAGCTTAGCCCGGGCAGGGCAAGCCGGGGAGCTGTTTTTT. Its protein product is CASSLARAGQAGELFF.

The genes are TRBV3-1 and TRBJ2-7, with 7 bases matching TRBD2. CDR1 LGHDT and CDR2 YNNKEL come from the germline V gene (reference sequence). J was trimmed by 5 bases and V by 0 bases; bases with no gene match: 10. There are 16 residues in the CDR3. In DNA, the CDR3 is TGTGCCAGCAGCCAAGATCGGGGGGTAGTTTGGAACGAGCAGTACTTC. Its translation: CASSQDRGVVWNEQYF.

There are a few counts of this clonotype. The rearrangement links TRBV29-1 to TRBJ2-5; 9 bases are shared with TRBD1. CDR1 is SQVTM and CDR2 is ANQGSEA in the germline V gene. V lost 3 bases to trimming and J lost 1 base; unmatched junction nucleotides: 6. CDR3 length: 15 amino acids. The CDR3, as DNA: TGCAGCGTTGATAGGGGGACAGGGCTCCAAGAGACCCAGTACTTC. Translation gives CSVDRGTGLQETQYF.

This clonotype was seen only a few times. The chain recombines TRBV5-6 with TRBJ1-5, with a tentative D call TRBD1 (5 bases). Trimming removed 5 bases at V and 8 bases at J, with 17 bases between. The CDR3 has 14 amino acids. CDR1 is SGHDT, CDR2 YYEEEE, per germline. CDR3 loop: CASSLSGPFKPQHF. CDR3 bases: TGTGCCAGCAGTTTATCGGGACCTTTTAAGCCCCAGCATTTT.

This sequence joins TRBV7-3 and TRBJ2-6, with D hard to call. In germline, CDR1 is SGHTA, CDR2 FQGTGA. Trimming left V 5 bases short and J 4 bases short, with 12 bases between. The CDR3 extends over 15 amino acids. The DNA for the CDR3 is TGTGCCAGCAGCAACCCCTCTCCCGGGGCCAACGTCCTGACTTTC. Protein sequence: CASSNPSPGANVLTF.

This clonotype was seen repeatedly, ten times or more. The V call is TRBV24-1, the J call TRBJ2-1; 10 bases are shared with TRBD2. CDR3 size: 16 residues. Germline V lookup: CDR1 KGHDR, CDR2 SFDVKD. With 3 bases clipped from V and 0 bases from J, the junction kept 1 base outside the gene matches. The CDR3 loop reads CATSDPSGSSYNEQFF. The CDR3 DNA reads as TGTGCCACCAGTGATCCTAGCGGGAGCTCCTACAATGAGCAGTTCTTC.